This T cell receptor (beta chain) was captured by sequencing in a study of shared clonotypes between healthy human individuals. Tens of millions of PBMCs supplied genomic DNA for unsorted samples. Findings and limits, study-wide: It was anticipated that sequencing depth would influence how many clonotypes donors shared.

In germline, CDR1 is KGHSH, CDR2 LQKENI. The CDR3 runs 16 residues. With 8 bases removed from V and 1 base from J, the gap between germline ends came to 15 bases. In the case of this clone: What it binds is unknown.

Unsorted PBMC DNA underwent sequencing on ten immunoSEQ deep assay plates. Data came from immunoSEQ multiplex PCR; TCRdb stores just in-frame clones and leaves some out. This table has 400,000 to 600,000 clones, about 76% appearing once. The specimen was PBMCs. This sequence originates from a woman aged 40 to 50 in good health. Some clones in this sample may be carry-over from other donors' samples. The chain employs TRBV18 and TRBJ2-6; a weak D match, TRBD1 (6 bases). In DNA form, the CDR3 reads TGTGCCAGCACGGACAGAAAGACTTCTGGGGCCAACGTCCTGACTTTC. Translating gives CASTDRKTSGANVLTF.